Listed here are 14 T cell receptor beta chains from one sample, sequenced in a study of cytomegalovirus exposure and HLA in healthy donors. The PCR ran on 60 Vbeta and 13 Jbeta primers. Profiled with immunoSEQ multiplex PCR; TCRdb holds only in-frame clones, not every one. This sample yields 150,000 to 200,000 clones, of which around 75% are seen a single time; 2.5% to 3.5% belongs to the top ten. Sequenced sample: PBMCs. The receptors derive from a male donor in good health and CMV-seronegative.

The chain recombines TRBV5-1 with TRBJ1-6, with TRBD1 matching over 8 bases. V gave up 2 bases and J gave up 7 bases; unmatched junction bases: 2. CDR3 size: 14 residues. Germline values: CDR1 SGHRS, CDR2 YFSETQ. DNA for the CDR3: TGCGCCAGCAGCTTTACAGGGGGAAATTCACCCCTCCACTTT. Protein: CASSFTGGNSPLHF. Together with reference TRBV5-1 and TRBJ1-6, the CDR3 gives the full variable domain: KAGVTQTPRYLIKTRGQQVTLSCSPISGHRSVSWYQQTPGQGLQFLFEYFSETQRNKGNFPGRFSGRQFSNSRSEMNVSTLELGDSALYLCASSFTGGNSPLHFGNGTRLTVT.

This chain connects TRBV5-1 to TRBJ2-1, with TRBD1 matching over 10 bases. Germline loops: CDR1 SGHRS, CDR2 YFSETQ. This CDR3 comprises 14 residues. Trimming cost V 3 bases and J 10 bases; bases outside gene matches: 7. In DNA form, the CDR3 reads TGCGCCAGCAGCTCCAAAGACAGGGGGCGCGAGCAGTTCTTC. Protein product: CASSSKDRGREQFF.

This chain links TRBV27 with TRBJ2-5, with 14 bases matching TRBD2. From germline, CDR1 is MNHEY and CDR2 SMNVEV (reference sequence). The length of the CDR3 is 18 residues. V dropped 5 bases and J dropped 3; count of bases not matched to a gene: 11. CDR3 sequence reads: CASSLYRGLAGVKETQYF. DNA for the CDR3: TGTGCCAGCAGTCTTTATCGGGGACTAGCGGGAGTAAAAGAGACCCAGTACTTC.

The gene calls are TRBV28 and TRBJ1-5, with D perhaps TRBD1 (5 bases). CDR1 and CDR2 from the germline V gene are MDHEN and SYDVKM. The CDR3 length is 15 residues. The germline V and J ends were trimmed by 8 bases and 9 bases, with 23 bases remaining between them. The CDR3 DNA is TGTGCCAGCTCAGTTGGGGCTACGGTAGGTCGGCCCCAGCATTTT. As protein: CASSVGATVGRPQHF.

This clone was seen only once. The V gene is TRBV28, the J gene TRBJ1-1; D gene uncertain. V was pared by 5 bases and J by 0 bases, with 10 bases between. Germline V gene data show CDR1 as MDHEN and CDR2 as SYDVKM. The CDR3 contains 14 residues. In DNA form, the CDR3 reads TGTGCCAGCAGTCGTGACACGATGAACACTGAAGCTTTCTTT. It codes for CASSRDTMNTEAFF.

The chain joins TRBV5-1 to TRBJ2-5; D not certain. The CDR3 runs to 13 residues. The germline CDR1 and CDR2 sequences are SGHRS and YFSETQ. Trimming took 0 bases from V and 4 from J, leaving 7 bases between them. CDR3 coding DNA: TGCGCCAGCAGCTTGGGAACAGCAGAGACCCAGTACTTC. This sequence encodes CASSLGTAETQYF. The full variable domain, in which reference TRBV5-1 and TRBJ2-5 provide the parts outside the CDR3, is KAGVTQTPRYLIKTRGQQVTLSCSPISGHRSVSWYQQTPGQGLQFLFEYFSETQRNKGNFPGRFSGRQFSNSRSEMNVSTLELGDSALYLCASSLGTAETQYFGPGTRLLVL.

The DNA for the CDR3 is TGTGCCAGCAGCTTTCGCCCGGGCACAGATACGCAGTATTTT. This gives the protein CASSFRPGTDTQYF. The rearrangement links TRBV7-3 to TRBJ2-3, with unresolved D. Germline values: CDR1 SGHTA, CDR2 FQGTGA. The CDR3 covers 14 residues. V was clipped by 3 bases and J by 1 base, with 8 bases between them.

The CDR3 DNA reads TGTGCCAGCAGAGTTCAGGCGAACACCGGGGAGCTGTTTTTT. Residues: CASRVQANTGELFF. The V gene is TRBV6-5, the J gene TRBJ2-2; no clear D. The CDR3 covers 14 residues. V was pared by 6 bases and J by 0 bases, with 8 bases between. Germline V gene lookup returns CDR1 MNHEY and CDR2 SVGAGI.

This clone was counted a few times. This chain uses TRBV7-2 with TRBJ1-5; D is unresolved. Trimming stripped 5 bases from V and 0 bases from J, with 8 bases between. CDR1 and CDR2 from the germline V gene are SGHTA and FQGNSA. CDR3 length: 14 residues. CDR3 amino acids: CASSHGNSNQPQHF. CDR3 DNA: TGTGCCAGCAGCCACGGGAATAGCAATCAGCCCCAGCATTTT.

The rearrangement links TRBV27 to TRBJ2-1; TRBD1 is a possible D gene (5 bases). Germline V CDR1 and CDR2: MNHEY, SMNVEV (reference sequence). The CDR3 consists of 15 residues. The V end was cut by 3 bases, the J end by 3 bases, with 12 bases between. CDR3 residues: CASSLQGSLYNEQFF. The CDR3 DNA follows: TGTGCCAGCAGTTTGCAGGGCAGCCTCTACAATGAGCAGTTCTTC.

This sequence joins TRBV4-1 and TRBJ2-1; 7 bases fit TRBD1. V lost 1 base, J lost 7 bases, and 13 bases stayed unmatched. The CDR3 is 17 residues long. Germline V gene lookup returns CDR1 MGHRA and CDR2 YSYEKL. DNA of the CDR3: TGCGCCAGCAGCCAAGGAGTAATATCGACAGGGAGAAATGAGCAGTTCTTC. It codes for CASSQGVISTGRNEQFF.

This chain connects TRBV12-5 to TRBJ1-1; TRBD1 matches 12 bases. The CDR3 is made up of 13 amino acids. Germline trimming cut 7 bases from V and 8 bases from J; bases unmatched to any gene: 5. Germline V gene lookup returns CDR1 LGHNT and CDR2 FRNRAP. The CDR3 region is CASAGTGGIEAFF. In nucleotides, the CDR3 is TGTGCTAGTGCCGGGACAGGGGGCATAGAAGCTTTCTTT.

The rearrangement uses TRBV12-5 and TRBJ2-3, with D perhaps TRBD1 (6 bases). CDR3 length equals 15 residues. CDR1 and CDR2 from the germline V gene are LGHNT and FRNRAP. V shed 1 base and J shed 7 bases, with 15 bases lying between them. As DNA, the CDR3 is TGTGCTAGTGGTTTGGAGGCAGGGGCCCCGAATACGCAGTATTTT. Protein sequence: CASGLEAGAPNTQYF.

The V and J genes are TRBV7-2 and TRBJ2-7; TRBD2 might be the D (6 bases). Germline-derived CDR1 and CDR2 are SGHTA and FQGNSA. V lost 5 bases to trimming and J lost 3 bases, with 14 bases between them. The CDR3 sequence is 14 residues long. This CDR3 is CASSHRGTYYEQYF. In DNA form, the CDR3 reads TGTGCCAGCAGCCACCGAGGGACTTACTACGAGCAGTACTTC. The complete variable domain, with remaining parts taken from reference TRBV7-2 and TRBJ2-7, reads GAGVSQSPSNKVTEKGKDVELRCDPISGHTALYWYRQSLGQGLEFLIYFQGNSAPDKSGLPSDRFSAERTGGSVSTLTIQRTQQEDSAVYLCASSHRGTYYEQYFGPGTRLTVT.